The rows below give T cell receptor beta chains drawn from one sample of a study of shared clonotypes between healthy human individuals. TCRdb's copy holds only in-frame clones and misses some; the assay was immunoSEQ multiplex PCR. The data hold hundreds of thousands of clones, with 76% observed a single time. Sequences were obtained from PBMCs. These receptors were collected from a woman in her thirties or forties in good health. Some clones in this sample may be carry-over from other donors' samples. Each CDR3 is given without its conserved first and last residue.

>TRBV5-1|TRBJ1-1
ASSLGGPVTEAF
>TRBV7-2|TRBJ1-2
ASSTPGTERGGYT
>TRBV11-1|TRBJ2-1
ASSLASGRNNEQF
>TRBV7-9|TRBJ1-1
ASSFRPRGNTEAF
>TRBV2|TRBJ2-7
ASTGLGWGYEQY
>TRBV4-3|TRBJ2-2
ASSQEAGLAGVFTGELF
>TRBV4-3|TRBJ2-2
ASSQEAGLAGVFTGELF
>TRBV6-5|TRBJ1-6
ASSYTSTDSPLH
>TRBV27|TRBJ1-2
ASSLTVGGANYGYT
>TRBV5-1|TRBJ1-1
ASSLRQGATEAF
>TRBV18|TRBJ2-7
ASSPGQIYEQY
>TRBV7-2|TRBJ2-5
ASSPGRALETQY
>TRBV10-3|TRBJ2-5
ASRQGEETQY
>TRBV7-2|TRBJ2-5
ASSPDRVETQY
>TRBV7-8|TRBJ1-4
ASSPLGPPTNEKLF
>TRBV5-1|TRBJ2-4
ASSLGDVLAKNIQY
>TRBV2|TRBJ2-1
ATSLIAGAGNEQF
>TRBV7-7|TRBJ1-2
ASSPLTGNYGYT
>TRBV7-2|TRBJ1-1
ASSPRTGGLGAF
>TRBV6-6|TRBJ2-5
ASSLLAGGAETQY
>TRBV19|TRBJ1-5
ASSIDSENRPQH
>TRBV6-1|TRBJ1-2
ASSEAGVGKFNYGYT
>TRBV28|TRBJ2-3
ATHPVTDTQY
>TRBV6-6|TRBJ1-6
ASSYSQANSPLH
>TRBV30|TRBJ2-1
AWSKGLADNEQF
>TRBV6-6|TRBJ2-1
ASSATRTYNEQF
>TRBV10-1|TRBJ2-3
ASSELADPPDTQY
>TRBV2|TRBJ1-1
ASKELSSTEAF
>TRBV10-3|TRBJ2-7
AISVSRERSYEQY
>TRBV5-4|TRBJ2-2
ASSSGQGQNTGELF